This T cell receptor (beta chain) was recorded in a study of cytomegalovirus exposure and HLA in healthy donors. Overall study results and limits: HLA alleles showed associations with roughly 17,000 TCR beta sequences in a later analysis, at a 0.05 false discovery rate. The study designated 160 or so TCR beta chains cytomegalovirus-associated.

The donors gave bone marrow, and they were healthy. The PCR ran on 60 Vbeta and 13 Jbeta primers. How the authors handled the data: Among the unique TCR beta chains that a later analysis counted, around 72 million in all, about 12 million were shared. Only in-frame clones appear in the TCRdb table, and some are missing; sequencing was by immunoSEQ multiplex PCR. That table is the source of V, J and clone size, and D and trimming were worked out from the DNA. The data hold over 150,000 clones, with 82% observed a single time. Concerning this clone itself: The antigen is not known.

V lost 4 bases, J lost 3 bases, and 12 bases lay in between. CDR1 SNHLY and CDR2 FYNNEI come from the germline V gene. This CDR3 region has 14 residues. Sequencing was performed on PBMCs. The rearrangement joins TRBV2 to TRBJ1-2, with D tentatively TRBD1 (5 bases). The receptor's source is a girl aged 2-10 years in good health and CMV-seropositive. The CDR3 nucleotides are TGTGCCAGCAGTGGAGACAGTTTGTACTATGGCTACACCTTC. This codes for CASSGDSLYYGYTF.